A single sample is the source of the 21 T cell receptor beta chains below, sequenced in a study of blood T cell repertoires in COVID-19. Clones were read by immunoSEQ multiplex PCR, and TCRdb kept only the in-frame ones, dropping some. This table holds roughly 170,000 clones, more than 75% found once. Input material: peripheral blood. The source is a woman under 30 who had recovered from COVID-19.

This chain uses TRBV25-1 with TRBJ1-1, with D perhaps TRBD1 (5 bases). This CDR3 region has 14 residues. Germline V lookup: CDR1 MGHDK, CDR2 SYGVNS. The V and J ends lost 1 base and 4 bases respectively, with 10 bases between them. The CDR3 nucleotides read TGTGCCAGCAGTGAATCTGGCAGGGCCACTGAAGCTTTCTTT. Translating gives CASSESGRATEAFF. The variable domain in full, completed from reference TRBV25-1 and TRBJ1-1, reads EADIYQTPRYLVIGTGKKITLECSQTMGHDKMYWYQQDPGMELHLIHYSYGVNSTEKGDLSSESTVSRIRTEHFPLTLESARPSHTSQYLCASSESGRATEAFFGQGTRLTVV.

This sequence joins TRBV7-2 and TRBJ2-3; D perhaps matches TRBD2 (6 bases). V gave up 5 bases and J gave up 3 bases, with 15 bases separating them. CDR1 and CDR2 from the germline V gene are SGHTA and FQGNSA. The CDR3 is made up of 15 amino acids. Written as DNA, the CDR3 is TGTGCCAGCAGCCGCCTACGGGGGTTTACAGATACGCAGTATTTT. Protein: CASSRLRGFTDTQYF.

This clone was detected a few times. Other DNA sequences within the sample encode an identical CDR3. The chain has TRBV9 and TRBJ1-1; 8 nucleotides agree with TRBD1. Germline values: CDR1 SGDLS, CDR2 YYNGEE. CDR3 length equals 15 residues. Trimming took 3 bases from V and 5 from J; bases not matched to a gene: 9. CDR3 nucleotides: TGTGCCAGCAGCGCCAGCGGACAGGGTGGTACTGAAGCTTTCTTT. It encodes CASSASGQGGTEAFF. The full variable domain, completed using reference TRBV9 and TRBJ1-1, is DSGVTQTPKHLITATGQRVTLRCSPRSGDLSVYWYQQSLDQGLQFLIQYYNGEERAKGNILERFSAQQFPDLHSELNLSSLELGDSALYFCASSASGQGGTEAFFGQGTRLTVV.

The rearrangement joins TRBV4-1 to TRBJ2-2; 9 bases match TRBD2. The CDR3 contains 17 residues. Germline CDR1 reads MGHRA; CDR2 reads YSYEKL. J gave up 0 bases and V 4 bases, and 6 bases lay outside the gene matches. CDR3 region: CASSRPLAGANTGELFF. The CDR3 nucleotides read TGCGCCAGCAGCCGCCCCTTAGCGGGGGCGAACACCGGGGAGCTGTTTTTT.

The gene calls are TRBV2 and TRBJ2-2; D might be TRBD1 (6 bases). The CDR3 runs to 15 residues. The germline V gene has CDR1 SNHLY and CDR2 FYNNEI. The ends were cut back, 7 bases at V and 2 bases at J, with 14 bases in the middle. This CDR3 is CASTRGQANTGELFF. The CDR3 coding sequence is TGTGCCAGCACCCGGGGACAAGCAAACACCGGGGAGCTGTTTTTT.

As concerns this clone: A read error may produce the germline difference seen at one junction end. The CDR3 sequence is CASTPGPTGELFF. In nucleotides, the CDR3 is TGTGCTAGCACCCCAGGGCCCACCGGGGAGCTGTTTTTT. V gene TRBV7-7 combines with J gene TRBJ2-2; maybe TRBD1 (5 bases). CDR3 length: 13 amino acids. Germline CDR1 and CDR2: SSHAT and FNYEAQ (reference sequence).

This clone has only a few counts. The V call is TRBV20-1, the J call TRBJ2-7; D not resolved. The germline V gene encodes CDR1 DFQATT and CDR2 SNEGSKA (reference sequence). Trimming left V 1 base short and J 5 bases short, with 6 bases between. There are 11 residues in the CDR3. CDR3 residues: CSARVLNEQYF. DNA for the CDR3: TGCAGTGCTAGAGTACTCAACGAGCAGTACTTC.

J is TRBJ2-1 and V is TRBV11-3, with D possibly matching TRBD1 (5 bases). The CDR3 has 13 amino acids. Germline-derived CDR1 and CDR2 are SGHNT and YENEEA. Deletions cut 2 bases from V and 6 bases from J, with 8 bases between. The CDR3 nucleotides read TGTGCCAGCAGCTTAAATCAGGGCAATGAGCAGTTCTTC. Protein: CASSLNQGNEQFF.

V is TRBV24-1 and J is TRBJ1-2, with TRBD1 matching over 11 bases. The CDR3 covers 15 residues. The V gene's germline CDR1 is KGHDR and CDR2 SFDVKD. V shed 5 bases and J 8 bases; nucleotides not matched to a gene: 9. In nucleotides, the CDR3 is TGTGCCACCAGTGTCCTCGAGGACAGGGGGCTAGGCTACACCTTC. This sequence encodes CATSVLEDRGLGYTF.

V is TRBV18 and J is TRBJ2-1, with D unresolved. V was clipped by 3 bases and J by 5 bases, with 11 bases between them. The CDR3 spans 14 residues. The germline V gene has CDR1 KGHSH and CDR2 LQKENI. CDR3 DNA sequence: TGTGCCAGCTCACCTGGTCTAGACCACAATGAGCAGTTCTTC. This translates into CASSPGLDHNEQFF.

The CDR3, as DNA: TGTGCCAGTAGCCCGGGACTAGGTACCGTGGATGAGCAGTTCTTC. Its protein product is CASSPGLGTVDEQFF. The chain uses TRBV19 and TRBJ2-1; 8 positions match TRBD2. V was pared by 6 bases and J by 8 bases, with 12 bases of the junction left unmatched. The CDR3 extends over 15 amino acids. From germline, CDR1 is LNHDA and CDR2 SQIVND (reference sequence). The full variable domain, completed using reference TRBV19 and TRBJ2-1, is DGGITQSPKYLFRKEGQNVTLSCEQNLNHDAMYWYRQDPGQGLRLIYYSQIVNDFQKGDIAEGYSVSREKKESFPLTVTSAQKNPTAFYLCASSPGLGTVDEQFFGPGTRLTVL.

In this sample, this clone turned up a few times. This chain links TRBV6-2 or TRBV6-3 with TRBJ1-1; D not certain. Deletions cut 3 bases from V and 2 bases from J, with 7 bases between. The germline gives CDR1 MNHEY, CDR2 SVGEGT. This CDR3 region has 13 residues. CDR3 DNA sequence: TGTGCCAGCAGTTATCAGGTAAACACTGAAGCTTTCTTT. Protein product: CASSYQVNTEAFF.

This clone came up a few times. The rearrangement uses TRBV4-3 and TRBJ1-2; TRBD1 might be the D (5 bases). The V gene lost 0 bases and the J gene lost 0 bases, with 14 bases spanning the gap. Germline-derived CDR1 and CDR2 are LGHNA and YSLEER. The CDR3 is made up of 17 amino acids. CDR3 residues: CASSQDMAGNTNYGYTF. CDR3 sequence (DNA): TGCGCCAGCAGCCAAGATATGGCAGGGAATACTAACTATGGCTACACCTTC.

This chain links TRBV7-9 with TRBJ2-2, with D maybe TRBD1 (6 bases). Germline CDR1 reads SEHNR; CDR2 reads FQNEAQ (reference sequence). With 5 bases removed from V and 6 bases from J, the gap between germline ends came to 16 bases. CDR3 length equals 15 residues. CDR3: CASSRIGGRAGELFF. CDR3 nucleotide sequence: TGTGCCAGCAGCCGAATAGGGGGAAGAGCCGGGGAGCTGTTTTTT.

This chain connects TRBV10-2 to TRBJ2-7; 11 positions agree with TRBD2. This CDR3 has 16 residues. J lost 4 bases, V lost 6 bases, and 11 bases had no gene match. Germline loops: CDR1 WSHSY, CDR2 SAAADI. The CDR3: CASRKGTSGALYEQYV. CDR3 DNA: TGCGCCAGCAGAAAGGGGACTAGCGGAGCGTTGTACGAGCAGTACGTC.

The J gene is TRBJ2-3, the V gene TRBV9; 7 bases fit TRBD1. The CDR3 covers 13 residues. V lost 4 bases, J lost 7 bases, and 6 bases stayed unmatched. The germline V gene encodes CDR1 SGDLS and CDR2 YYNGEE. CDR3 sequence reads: CASSLGQSNTQYF. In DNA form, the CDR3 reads TGTGCCAGCAGCTTGGGACAGTCGAATACGCAGTATTTT.

As DNA, the CDR3 is TGTGCCAGCAGCGCAGGCCTTAGGCGGACTAGCACAGATACGCAGTATTTT. It translates to CASSAGLRRTSTDTQYF. The chain has TRBV11-3 and TRBJ2-3, with TRBD2 as a possible D gene (5 bases). Germline V gene sequence: CDR1 SGHNT, CDR2 YENEEA. The CDR3 is 17 residues long. The V gene lost 5 bases and the J gene lost 0 bases, with 18 bases spanning the gap.

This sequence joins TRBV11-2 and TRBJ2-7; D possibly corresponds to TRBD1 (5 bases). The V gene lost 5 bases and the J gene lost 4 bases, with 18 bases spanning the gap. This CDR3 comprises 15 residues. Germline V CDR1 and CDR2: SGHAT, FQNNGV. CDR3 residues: CASSESTGAQYEQYF. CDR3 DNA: TGTGCCAGCAGCGAAAGCACTGGGGCACAATACGAGCAGTACTTC.

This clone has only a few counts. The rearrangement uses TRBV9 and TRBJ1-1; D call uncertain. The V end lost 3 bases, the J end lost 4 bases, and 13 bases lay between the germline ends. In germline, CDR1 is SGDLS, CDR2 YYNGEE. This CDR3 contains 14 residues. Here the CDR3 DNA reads TGTGCCAGCAGCGCCCAACGATCCGGCACTGAAGCTTTCTTT. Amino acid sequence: CASSAQRSGTEAFF.

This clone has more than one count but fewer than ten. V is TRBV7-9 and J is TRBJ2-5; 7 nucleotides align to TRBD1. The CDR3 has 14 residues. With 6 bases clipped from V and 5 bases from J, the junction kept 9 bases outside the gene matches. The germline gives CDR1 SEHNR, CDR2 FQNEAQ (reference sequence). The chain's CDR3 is CASRRQGYGETQYF. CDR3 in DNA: TGTGCCAGCAGAAGACAGGGTTACGGGGAGACCCAGTACTTC.

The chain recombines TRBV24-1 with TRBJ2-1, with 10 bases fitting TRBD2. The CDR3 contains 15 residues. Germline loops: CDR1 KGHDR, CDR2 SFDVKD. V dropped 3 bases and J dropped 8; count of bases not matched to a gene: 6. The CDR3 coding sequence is TGTGCCACCAGTGATAGAGTAGCGGGGGGCGATGAGCAGTTCTTC. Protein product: CATSDRVAGGDEQFF.